These T cell receptor beta chains were read from a single sample in a study of blood T cell repertoires in COVID-19. TCRdb's table, derived via immunoSEQ multiplex PCR, lists solely in-frame clones and lacks some. In the table there are about 150,000 clones, around four fifths of which are singletons. The sequenced sample was peripheral blood. These TCRs come from a man between 60 and 70 years old who had recovered from COVID-19. CDR3s include the opening cysteine and the closing phenylalanine or tryptophan. D genes are given only for firm matches. Size tells how often a clone was seen (once, few, many) or the class of an expanded clone, and some rows leave it out.

J gene: TRBJ1-5
V gene: TRBV5-4
clone size: -
D gene: -
CDR3 protein: CASSLGGTPNQPQHF
CDR3 DNA: TGTGCCAGCAGCTTAGGCGGGACCCCTAATCAGCCCCAGCATTTT

J gene: TRBJ1-3
V gene: TRBV3-1/TRBV3-2
clone size: -
D gene: -
CDR3 protein: CASSQDRRREVYF
CDR3 DNA: TGTGCCAGCAGCCAAGATCGCCGTCGGGAGGTGTATTTT

J gene: TRBJ2-7
V gene: TRBV4-3
clone size: -
D gene: TRBD2
CDR3 protein: CASSRGLAGGYEQYF
CDR3 DNA: TGCGCCAGCAGCCGCGGACTAGCGGGAGGCTACGAGCAGTACTTC

J gene: TRBJ1-6
V gene: TRBV19
clone size: -
D gene: -
CDR3 protein: CASSSRGFSYNSPLHF
CDR3 DNA: TGTGCCAGTAGTAGTCGAGGTTTCTCCTATAATTCACCCCTCCACTTT

J gene: TRBJ2-3
V gene: TRBV10-3
clone size: few
D gene: -
CDR3 protein: CAISEGYGGSDTQYF
CDR3 DNA: TGTGCCATCAGTGAAGGCTACGGAGGGTCAGATACGCAGTATTTT

J gene: TRBJ2-5
V gene: TRBV7-2
clone size: -
D gene: -
CDR3 protein: CASSPGMEETQYF
CDR3 DNA: TGTGCCAGCAGCCCAGGAATGGAAGAGACCCAGTACTTC

J gene: TRBJ1-6
V gene: TRBV28
clone size: -
D gene: TRBD1
CDR3 protein: CASNRDRNSPLHF
CDR3 DNA: TGTGCAAGCAACCGGGACAGGAATTCACCCCTCCACTTT

J gene: TRBJ2-5
V gene: TRBV21-1
clone size: -
D gene: -
CDR3 protein: CASSPGVAGGNVTQYF
CDR3 DNA: -

J gene: TRBJ2-5
V gene: TRBV11-3
clone size: -
D gene: -
CDR3 protein: CASSYSRQETQYF
CDR3 DNA: TGTGCCAGCAGCTACTCTAGACAAGAGACCCAGTACTTC

J gene: TRBJ2-3
V gene: TRBV29-1
clone size: -
D gene: -
CDR3 protein: CSVFRDTDTQYF
CDR3 DNA: TGCAGCGTTTTCAGGGACACAGATACGCAGTATTTT

J gene: TRBJ1-2
V gene: TRBV9
clone size: -
D gene: -
CDR3 protein: CASSDGGYGYTF
CDR3 DNA: TGTGCCAGCAGCGACGGGGGTTATGGCTACACCTTC

J gene: TRBJ1-1
V gene: TRBV20-1
clone size: -
D gene: -
CDR3 protein: CSASRGIGTEAFF
CDR3 DNA: TGCAGTGCTAGTCGGGGTATTGGAACTGAAGCTTTCTTT

J gene: TRBJ1-3
V gene: TRBV5-1
clone size: -
D gene: TRBD1
CDR3 protein: CASSLDGGTGGRTNTIYF
CDR3 DNA: TGCGCCAGCAGCTTGGATGGCGGGACAGGAGGTAGGACGAACACCATATATTTT

J gene: TRBJ2-7
V gene: TRBV2
clone size: -
D gene: TRBD1
CDR3 protein: CASSEASRGSYEQYF
CDR3 DNA: TGTGCCAGCAGTGAAGCAAGCAGGGGGAGCTACGAGCAGTACTTC

J gene: TRBJ1-1
V gene: TRBV2
clone size: -
D gene: -
CDR3 protein: CASSELLQGRVGEAFF
CDR3 DNA: TGTGCCAGCAGTGAACTGCTTCAGGGGAGAGTGGGTGAAGCTTTCTTT

J gene: TRBJ2-3
V gene: TRBV5-5
clone size: once
D gene: TRBD1
CDR3 protein: CASSFRQGQIDTQYF
CDR3 DNA: TGTGCCAGCAGCTTCAGACAGGGACAAATAGATACGCAGTATTTT

J gene: TRBJ2-1
V gene: TRBV10-2
clone size: -
D gene: TRBD1
CDR3 protein: CASSESRQGARNEQFF
CDR3 DNA: TGCGCCAGCAGTGAGTCAAGGCAGGGGGCGCGGAATGAGCAGTTCTTC

J gene: TRBJ1-2
V gene: TRBV11-2
clone size: -
D gene: -
CDR3 protein: CASSSEGDGYTF
CDR3 DNA: TGTGCCAGCAGCTCCGAGGGGGATGGCTACACCTTC

J gene: TRBJ1-6
V gene: TRBV7-2
clone size: once
D gene: -
CDR3 protein: CASSLRGRAQNSPLHF
CDR3 DNA: TGTGCCAGCAGCTTAAGGGGAAGGGCTCAGAATTCACCCCTCCACTTT

J gene: TRBJ2-7
V gene: TRBV28
clone size: -
D gene: -
CDR3 protein: CASSLIQAGNEQYF
CDR3 DNA: TGTGCCAGCAGTTTAATTCAGGCAGGGAACGAGCAGTACTTC

J gene: TRBJ1-2
V gene: TRBV7-9
clone size: -
D gene: -
CDR3 protein: CASSLAPYGYTF
CDR3 DNA: TGTGCCAGCAGCTTAGCCCCGTATGGCTACACCTTC

J gene: TRBJ1-1
V gene: TRBV28
clone size: -
D gene: -
CDR3 protein: CASSTNGGYVTEAFF
CDR3 DNA: TGTGCCAGCAGTACTAATGGGGGGTATGTGACTGAAGCTTTCTTT

J gene: TRBJ1-2
V gene: TRBV28
clone size: -
D gene: -
CDR3 protein: CASSSTVGRLHGYTF
CDR3 DNA: TGTGCCAGCAGTTCGACTGTGGGTAGGCTTCATGGCTACACCTTC

J gene: TRBJ2-2
V gene: TRBV7-2
clone size: -
D gene: -
CDR3 protein: CASSLVQGDTGELFF
CDR3 DNA: TGTGCCAGCAGCTTAGTTCAGGGCGACACCGGGGAGCTGTTTTTT

J gene: TRBJ1-6
V gene: TRBV7-2
clone size: -
D gene: -
CDR3 protein: CASSRQVNSPLHF
CDR3 DNA: TGTGCCAGCAGCCGCCAGGTGAATTCACCCCTCCACTTT

J gene: TRBJ2-5
V gene: TRBV11-2
clone size: -
D gene: -
CDR3 protein: CASSFTGYHGETQYF
CDR3 DNA: TGTGCCAGCAGCTTCACAGGGTATCACGGGGAGACCCAGTACTTC

J gene: TRBJ2-3
V gene: TRBV6-2/TRBV6-3
clone size: once
D gene: TRBD2
CDR3 protein: CASSPLAGATDTQYF
CDR3 DNA: TGTGCCAGCAGTCCCTTAGCGGGAGCTACAGATACGCAGTATTTT

J gene: TRBJ2-7
V gene: TRBV14
clone size: -
D gene: -
CDR3 protein: CASSQAPSAYEQYF
CDR3 DNA: TGTGCCAGCAGCCAAGCCCCCAGTGCCTACGAGCAGTACTTC

J gene: TRBJ2-1
V gene: TRBV5-4
clone size: -
D gene: -
CDR3 protein: CASSTRSNEQFF
CDR3 DNA: TGTGCCAGCTCCACGAGGAGCAATGAGCAGTTCTTC

J gene: TRBJ2-3
V gene: TRBV10-3
clone size: -
D gene: -
CDR3 protein: CAISEGWAGFEVDTQYF
CDR3 DNA: TGTGCCATCAGTGAGGGCTGGGCGGGCTTCGAGGTGGATACGCAGTATTTT

J gene: TRBJ2-1
V gene: TRBV7-2
clone size: -
D gene: -
CDR3 protein: CASSLNTNEQFF
CDR3 DNA: TGTGCCAGCAGCTTAAACACCAATGAGCAGTTCTTC

J gene: TRBJ2-2
V gene: TRBV5-1
clone size: -
D gene: -
CDR3 protein: CASSLKPSNTGELFF
CDR3 DNA: TGCGCCAGCAGCCTAAAACCATCGAACACCGGGGAGCTGTTTTTT

J gene: TRBJ2-3
V gene: TRBV6-6
clone size: -
D gene: TRBD2
CDR3 protein: CASSFSGRVGDTQYF
CDR3 DNA: TGTGCCAGCAGTTTTAGCGGGAGGGTCGGGGATACGCAGTATTTT

J gene: TRBJ2-7
V gene: TRBV4-3
clone size: -
D gene: TRBD1
CDR3 protein: CASSQDPGTGPYEQYF
CDR3 DNA: TGCGCCAGCAGCCAAGATCCCGGGACAGGGCCCTACGAGCAGTACTTC

J gene: TRBJ2-1
V gene: TRBV5-4
clone size: -
D gene: -
CDR3 protein: CASSLGVAEYNEQFF
CDR3 DNA: TGTGCCAGCAGCTTGGGGGTAGCAGAGTACAATGAGCAGTTCTTC

J gene: TRBJ2-5
V gene: TRBV7-2
clone size: -
D gene: -
CDR3 protein: CASSLSSQQETQYF
CDR3 DNA: TGTGCCAGCAGCCTTTCTAGCCAGCAAGAGACCCAGTACTTC

J gene: TRBJ1-4
V gene: TRBV30
clone size: -
D gene: -
CDR3 protein: CAWNLRGQPNEKLFF
CDR3 DNA: TGTGCCTGGAACCTCAGAGGACAGCCTAATGAAAAACTGTTTTTT

J gene: TRBJ1-2
V gene: TRBV11-2
clone size: -
D gene: -
CDR3 protein: CASSLDRTGNYGYTF
CDR3 DNA: TGTGCCAGCAGCTTAGACCGGACGGGGAACTATGGCTACACCTTC

J gene: TRBJ2-2
V gene: TRBV27
clone size: many
D gene: -
CDR3 protein: CASSLWPQGNTGELFF
CDR3 DNA: TGTGCCAGCAGTTTATGGCCCCAGGGGAACACCGGGGAGCTGTTTTTT

J gene: TRBJ2-1
V gene: TRBV6-2/TRBV6-3
clone size: -
D gene: -
CDR3 protein: CASSYHRELEQFF
CDR3 DNA: TGTGCCAGCAGTTACCACCGGGAGCTTGAGCAGTTCTTC

J gene: TRBJ1-4
V gene: TRBV4-2
clone size: -
D gene: -
CDR3 protein: CASSDGQTKEKLFF
CDR3 DNA: TGTGCCAGCAGCGACGGACAGACGAAGGAAAAACTGTTTTTT

J gene: TRBJ2-1
V gene: TRBV29-1
clone size: -
D gene: TRBD2
CDR3 protein: CSVPGLAIYNEQFF
CDR3 DNA: TGCAGCGTTCCGGGACTAGCGATCTACAATGAGCAGTTCTTC

J gene: TRBJ1-5
V gene: TRBV15
clone size: -
D gene: -
CDR3 protein: CATSRDGRGDPNQPQHF
CDR3 DNA: TGTGCCACCAGCAGAGACGGGAGAGGGGATCCCAATCAGCCCCAGCATTTT

J gene: TRBJ2-3
V gene: TRBV11-2
clone size: -
D gene: TRBD2
CDR3 protein: CASSLEWATSGSSTDTQYF
CDR3 DNA: TGTGCCAGCAGCTTAGAGTGGGCAACTAGCGGCTCTAGCACAGATACGCAGTATTTT

J gene: TRBJ1-1
V gene: TRBV6-5
clone size: -
D gene: TRBD1
CDR3 protein: CASSYTAGGRNTEAFF
CDR3 DNA: TGTGCCAGCAGTTATACGGCAGGGGGTCGAAACACTGAAGCTTTCTTT

J gene: TRBJ1-2
V gene: TRBV4-3
clone size: once
D gene: -
CDR3 protein: CASSQGLNFDYGYTF
CDR3 DNA: TGCGCCAGCAGCCAAGGACTTAACTTCGACTATGGCTACACCTTC

J gene: TRBJ1-3
V gene: TRBV5-6
clone size: -
D gene: TRBD1
CDR3 protein: CASSRQGRGNTIYF
CDR3 DNA: TGTGCCAGCAGTCGACAGGGCAGAGGAAACACCATATATTTT

J gene: TRBJ2-7
V gene: TRBV5-4
clone size: -
D gene: -
CDR3 protein: CASSSAGTISYEQYF
CDR3 DNA: TGTGCCAGCAGCAGCGCCGGGACAATCTCCTACGAGCAGTACTTC

J gene: TRBJ1-1
V gene: TRBV29-1
clone size: -
D gene: TRBD1
CDR3 protein: CSVATGVAEAFF
CDR3 DNA: TGCAGCGTTGCGACAGGGGTTGCTGAAGCTTTCTTT

J gene: TRBJ2-2
V gene: TRBV19
clone size: once
D gene: -
CDR3 protein: CASSIAPGHVAGELFF
CDR3 DNA: TGTGCCAGTAGTATAGCCCCGGGACATGTTGCGGGGGAGCTGTTTTTT

J gene: TRBJ2-1
V gene: TRBV19
clone size: -
D gene: -
CDR3 protein: CATSVVRYNEQFF
CDR3 DNA: TGTGCCACCTCGGTCGTACGTTACAATGAGCAGTTCTTC

J gene: TRBJ2-1
V gene: TRBV7-9
clone size: -
D gene: -
CDR3 protein: CASSTAEGRNEQFF
CDR3 DNA: TGTGCCAGCAGCACCGCGGAGGGGCGCAATGAGCAGTTCTTC

J gene: TRBJ2-7
V gene: TRBV2
clone size: few
D gene: TRBD2
CDR3 protein: CASSGTSGGNNEQYF
CDR3 DNA: TGTGCCAGCAGTGGGACTAGCGGGGGAAACAACGAGCAGTACTTC

J gene: TRBJ2-5
V gene: TRBV2
clone size: -
D gene: TRBD1
CDR3 protein: CASTLWGGTGTETQYF
CDR3 DNA: TGTGCCAGCACTCTTTGGGGCGGGACAGGGACAGAGACCCAGTACTTC